The subject of this entry is one T cell receptor (beta chain). V dropped 0 bases and J dropped 11; count of bases not matched to a gene: 6. The CDR3 extends over 13 amino acids. Looked up from germline, CDR1 is LGHNT and CDR2 is FRNRAP. This sample is drawn from a study of blood T cell repertoires in COVID-19. Study context: The study drew acute and convalescent COVID-19 samples from the United States, Italy and Spain. T cells, B-cell-depleted T cells, or PBMCs provided the cDNA or gDNA that served as material.

Methods used by the authors: Amplification of reference gene primers was used by the study to estimate nucleated cell counts. Profiled with immunoSEQ multiplex PCR; TCRdb holds only in-frame clones, not every one. That table gives V, J and clone size, and the DNA gave D and trimming. The repertoire holds some 180,000 clones, with 84% as singletons. The source is an older man with active or convalescent COVID-19. The sample comprised peripheral blood. The chain has TRBV12-5 and TRBJ1-2; 7 bases are shared with TRBD1. The CDR3 spells CASGLVKGQPYTF. For the CDR3, the DNA is TGTGCTAGTGGTTTGGTAAAGGGACAGCCTTACACCTTC.